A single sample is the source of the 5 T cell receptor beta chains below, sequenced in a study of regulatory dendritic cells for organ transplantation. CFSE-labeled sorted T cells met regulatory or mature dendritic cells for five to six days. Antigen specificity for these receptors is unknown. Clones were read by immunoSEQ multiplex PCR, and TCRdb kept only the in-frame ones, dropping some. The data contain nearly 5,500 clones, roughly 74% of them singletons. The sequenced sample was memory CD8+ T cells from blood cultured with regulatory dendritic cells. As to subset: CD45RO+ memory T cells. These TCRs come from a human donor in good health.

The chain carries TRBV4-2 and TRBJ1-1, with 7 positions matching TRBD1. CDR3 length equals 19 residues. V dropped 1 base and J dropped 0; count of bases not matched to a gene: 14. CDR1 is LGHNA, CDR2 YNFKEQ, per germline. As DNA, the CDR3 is TGTGCCAGCAGCCAAGGAAAGACGCAGGGCAGGGGGTTGAACACTGAAGCTTTCTTT. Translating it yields CASSQGKTQGRGLNTEAFF.

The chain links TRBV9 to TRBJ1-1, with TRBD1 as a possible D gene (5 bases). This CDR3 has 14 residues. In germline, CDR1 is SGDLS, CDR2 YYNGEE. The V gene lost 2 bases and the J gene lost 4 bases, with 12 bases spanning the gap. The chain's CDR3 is CASSVGAMGTEAFF. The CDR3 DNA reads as TGTGCCAGCAGCGTTGGGGCGATGGGCACTGAAGCTTTCTTT.

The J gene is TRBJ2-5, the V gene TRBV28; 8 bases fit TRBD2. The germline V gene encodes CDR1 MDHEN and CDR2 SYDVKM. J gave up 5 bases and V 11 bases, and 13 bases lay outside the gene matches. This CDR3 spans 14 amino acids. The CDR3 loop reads CAVRSGSSGETQYF. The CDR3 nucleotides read TGTGCCGTCCGGAGCGGGAGCTCCGGCGAGACCCAGTACTTC. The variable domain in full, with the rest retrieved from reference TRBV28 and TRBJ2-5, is DVKVTQSSRYLVKRTGEKVFLECVQDMDHENMFWYRQDPGLGLRLIYFSYDVKMKEKGDIPEGYSVSREKKERFSLILESASTNQTSMYLCAVRSGSSGETQYFGPGTRLLVL.

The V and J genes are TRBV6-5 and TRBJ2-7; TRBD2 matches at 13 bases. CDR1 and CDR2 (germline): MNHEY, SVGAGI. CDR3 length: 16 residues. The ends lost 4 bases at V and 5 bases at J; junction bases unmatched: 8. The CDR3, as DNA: TGTGCCAGCAGTTTACTAGCGGGAGGGTCCTACGACGAGCAGTACTTC. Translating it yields CASSLLAGGSYDEQYF.

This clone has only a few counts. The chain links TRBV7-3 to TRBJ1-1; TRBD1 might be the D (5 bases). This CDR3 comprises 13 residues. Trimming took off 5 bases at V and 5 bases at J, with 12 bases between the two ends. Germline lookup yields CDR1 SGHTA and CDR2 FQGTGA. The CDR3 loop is CASSLRAGTEAFF. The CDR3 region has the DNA TGTGCCAGCAGCCTGCGGGCAGGGACTGAAGCTTTCTTT.